The clone carrying this T cell receptor (beta chain) was counted a single time. The sample belongs to a study of cytomegalovirus exposure and HLA in healthy donors. The CDR3 runs to 14 residues. Looked up from germline, CDR1 is MNHNS and CDR2 is SASEGT. V was clipped by 5 bases and J by 2 bases; unmatched bases: 4. The method was immunoSEQ multiplex PCR; TCRdb's version includes in-frame clones alone and lacks a portion of them. The table has about 49,000 clones, 92% seen once; the top ten hold approximately 1.4%. The sample consisted of PBMCs. This chain joins TRBV6-1 and TRBJ2-7; 9 bases map to TRBD1. This clonotype was obtained from a man aged 18-30 years in good health and CMV-seronegative. Here the CDR3 reads CASSSGDRAYEQYF. The CDR3, as DNA: TGTGCCAGCAGTTCTGGGGACAGGGCCTACGAGCAGTACTTC.